These 17 T cell receptor beta chains originate from one sample sequenced in a study of CD8+CD57+ T cells in acquired aplastic anemia. CD8+CD57+ cell expansion had been shown by flow cytometry in patients chosen for sequencing. TCR beta VDJ and CDR3 profiling used genomic DNA as template. TCRdb used MiXCR to reprocess the reads, holding one entry per CDR3 protein. The data contain 150,000 to 180,000 distinct CDR3 sequences, approximately 52% of them singletons. Specimen: sorted CD4+, CD8+, or CD8+CD57+ T cells (not recorded which) from PBMCs. The receptors derive from a human donor with aplastic anemia.

The rearrangement joins TRBV6-5 to TRBJ2-7; D unresolved. The CDR3 consists of 14 residues. Germline assignment: CDR1 MNHEY and CDR2 SVGAGI. V gave up 2 bases and J gave up 2 bases, with 10 bases separating them. The CDR3 spells CASSYGYRAYEQYF. As DNA, the CDR3 is TGTGCCAGCAGTTACGGGTACAGAGCCTACGAGCAGTACTTC.

This sequence joins TRBV24-1 and TRBJ2-3; 9 nucleotides line up with TRBD1. After removal of 2 bases from V and 4 bases from J, the junction contained 6 bases not matched to a gene. Per germline, CDR1 KGHDR and CDR2 SFDVKD. The CDR3 has 16 amino acids. CDR3 DNA: TGTGCCACCAGTGATTGGGACAGGGATGGTCCAGATACGCAGTATTTT. It translates to CATSDWDRDGPDTQYF.

The V call is TRBV3-1, the J call TRBJ1-2; the D gene is possibly TRBD1 (5 bases). This CDR3 region has 16 residues. Trimming cost V 0 bases and J 2 bases, with 13 bases left between them. Germline V gives CDR1 LGHDT, CDR2 YNNKEL (reference sequence). CDR3 sequence (DNA): TGTGCCAGCAGCCAAGAATCGAACAGGCCGAACTATGGCTACACCTTC. Translated: CASSQESNRPNYGYTF.

The CDR3 loop reads CAISESIPGQGNSPLHF. CDR3 nucleotides: TGTGCCATCAGTGAGTCGATACCGGGACAGGGTAATTCACCCCTCCACTTT. The V call is TRBV10-3, the J call TRBJ1-6; TRBD1 aligns across 9 bases. The CDR3 runs 17 residues. Trimming removed 0 bases from V and 6 bases from J; junction bases left unmatched: 6. Germline CDR1 is ENHRY and CDR2 is SYGVKD.

The V and J genes are TRBV20-1 and TRBJ1-5; D not certain. CDR1 DFQATT and CDR2 SNEGSKA come from the germline V gene (reference sequence). The CDR3 is 15 amino acids. Trimming stripped 4 bases from V and 1 base from J, with 14 bases between. The CDR3 region has the DNA TGCAGTGCTAATGCTCACGGAGTGAGCAATCAGCCCCAGCATTTT. Protein sequence: CSANAHGVSNQPQHF.

This clonotype occurred a few times. The J gene is TRBJ2-2, the V gene TRBV19; TRBD2 matches 11 bases. This CDR3 region has 15 residues. With V trimmed by 6 bases and J by 3 bases, 3 bases remained unmatched. Germline V gene data show CDR1 as LNHDA and CDR2 as SQIVND (reference sequence). CDR3 sequence reads: CASRATSGDTGELFF. The CDR3 DNA reads TGTGCCAGTAGGGCGACTAGCGGGGACACCGGGGAGCTGTTTTTT.

The chain has TRBV6-1 and TRBJ1-6; tentative D call: TRBD1 (6 bases). This CDR3 spans 15 amino acids. V lost 7 bases and J lost 5, with 15 bases in between. Germline V lookup: CDR1 MNHNS, CDR2 SASEGT. The CDR3 region is CASTLNRANNSPLHF. The CDR3 DNA reads TGTGCCAGCACTCTTAACAGGGCCAATAATTCACCCCTCCACTTT.

This clonotype was seen a few times. This sequence joins TRBV10-3 and TRBJ2-7; D is undetermined. This CDR3 has 14 residues. Trimming stripped 6 bases from V and 4 bases from J, with 16 bases between. Per the germline V gene, CDR1 is ENHRY and CDR2 is SYGVKD. The DNA for the CDR3 is TGTGCCATCAGGAAGGGTATTGCTGTGTACGAGCAGTACTTC. Amino acids: CAIRKGIAVYEQYF.

This rearrangement joins TRBV7-4 to TRBJ2-7, with D uncertain. The CDR3 runs 11 residues. CDR1 and CDR2 (germline): SGHVT, SQSDAQ. Between the trimmed V and J ends, which lost 6 bases and 6 bases, there was a span of 9 bases. CDR3: CASSEYVEQYF. The CDR3 DNA reads TGTGCCAGCAGTGAATATGTCGAGCAGTACTTC.

The chain recombines TRBV10-3 with TRBJ2-2; D perhaps matches TRBD1 (5 bases). Germline V gene data show CDR1 as ENHRY and CDR2 as SYGVKD. The V gene lost 10 bases and the J gene lost 5 bases, with 8 bases spanning the gap. CDR3 size: 11 residues. Here the CDR3 DNA reads TGTGCCACTAGACAGACCGGGGAGCTGTTTTTT. Translation: CATRQTGELFF.

This clonotype was observed a single time. The J gene is TRBJ1-1, the V gene TRBV15; D uncertain. The CDR3 sequence is 11 residues long. Germline values: CDR1 LNHNV, CDR2 YYDKDF (reference sequence). V shed 0 bases and J shed 11 bases, with 7 bases lying between them. The CDR3 loop reads CATSRDRKAFF. The CDR3 bases are TGTGCCACCAGCAGAGACAGGAAGGCTTTCTTT. The full variable domain, its missing parts supplied by reference TRBV15 and TRBJ1-1, is DAMVIQNPRYQVTQFGKPVTLSCSQTLNHNVMYWYQQKSSQAPKLLFHYYDKDFNNEADTPDNFQSRRPNTSFCFLDIRSPGLGDTAMYLCATSRDRKAFFGQGTRLTVV.

The gene calls are TRBV10-3 and TRBJ1-6; D remains ambiguous. The germline V and J ends were trimmed by 10 bases and 9 bases, with 13 bases remaining between them. CDR1 and CDR2 (germline): ENHRY, SYGVKD. There are 12 residues in the CDR3. The CDR3 DNA reads TGTGCCACTAAGGAGGCGGCTTCACCCCTCCACTTT. Protein: CATKEAASPLHF.

Remarks on this clonotype: This is likely a read error, given that the CDR3 carries no conserved phenylalanine or tryptophan at its end. The DNA is left out, because the CDR3 cannot be placed on it with certainty; the CDR3 is given as TCRdb lists it. The chain couples TRBV7-2 to TRBJ2-7. Termini included, the CDR3 measures 11 amino acids. Germline CDR1 is SGHTA and CDR2 is FQGNSA. CDR3 sequence: CASSPSYEQYS.

Of note for this clonotype: It may be a read error: a sequence one base away is much more abundant. The chain combines TRBV5-1 with TRBJ2-3; D is perhaps TRBD1 (6 bases). The CDR3 consists of 17 residues. Trimming stripped 0 bases from V and 4 bases from J, with 18 bases between. The germline gives CDR1 SGHRS, CDR2 YFSETQ. The CDR3 spells CASSLGGRGGPPDTQYF. CDR3 bases: TGCGCCAGCAGCTTGGGAGGTCGTGGGGGCCCGCCAGATACGCAGTATTTT. The entire variable domain, with the rest obtained from reference TRBV5-1 and TRBJ2-3, is as follows: KAGVTQTPRYLIKTRGQQVTLSCSPISGHRSVSWYQQTPGQGLQFLFEYFSETQRNKGNFPGRFSGRQFSNSRSEMNVSTLELGDSALYLCASSLGGRGGPPDTQYFGPGTRLTVL.

The sample holds one count of this clonotype. V and J are TRBV7-4 and TRBJ1-6; unclear D gene. V was pared by 5 bases and J by 5 bases, with 4 bases between. Germline CDR1 SGHVT, CDR2 SQSDAQ. The CDR3 consists of 12 residues. CDR3 loop: CASSVDNSPLHF. CDR3 bases: TGTGCCAGCAGCGTAGATAATTCACCCCTCCACTTT.

V and J are TRBV15 and TRBJ1-1; TRBD1 agrees at 7 bases. This CDR3 region has 14 residues. V was clipped by 7 bases and J by 4 bases; unmatched bases: 9. Looked up from germline, CDR1 is LNHNV and CDR2 is YYDKDF (reference sequence). DNA for the CDR3: TGTGCCACCACCTGGGACAGTCAACTCACTGAAGCTTTCTTT. This gives the protein CATTWDSQLTEAFF. The full variable domain, its missing parts supplied by reference TRBV15 and TRBJ1-1, is DAMVIQNPRYQVTQFGKPVTLSCSQTLNHNVMYWYQQKSSQAPKLLFHYYDKDFNNEADTPDNFQSRRPNTSFCFLDIRSPGLGDTAMYLCATTWDSQLTEAFFGQGTRLTVV.

This clonotype was detected many times. The gene calls are TRBV24-1 and TRBJ1-2; the D is unclear. This CDR3 spans 16 amino acids. With 7 bases removed from V and 1 base from J, the gap between germline ends came to 18 bases. Germline V CDR1 and CDR2: KGHDR, SFDVKD. The CDR3 reads CATSAAGKKVNYGYTF. CDR3 DNA sequence: TGTGCCACCAGCGCCGCGGGGAAGAAGGTTAACTATGGCTACACCTTC.